This T cell receptor beta chain originates from a study of early T cells in non-severe SARS-CoV-2 infection. Study in general: Sequencing of bulk RNA from unsorted whole blood was done, without chain pairing.

Attachment of unique molecular identifiers to individual cDNA molecules was performed. TCRdb re-called the 5' RACE reads with MiXCR, one entry per CDR3 protein. The sample records tens of thousands of distinct CDR3 sequences, 6% to 8.5% being singletons. Germline V CDR1 and CDR2: SGHVS, FQNEAQ. CDR3 length: 13 amino acids. Trimming pared 5 bases from V and 3 bases from J, leaving 11 bases between. General observations from the study: There was a bias toward anti-spike CD8 responses in VDJdb matching, which missed private and CD4 specificities.

This clonotype was seen many times. Its antigen remains unidentified. The sequence came from an adult who was a healthcare worker with PCR-confirmed SARS-CoV-2 infection or an uninfected control (not recorded which). V usage is TRBV7-8 and J usage is TRBJ2-7; D remains ambiguous. The material sequenced was whole blood. The CDR3 sequence is CASSNSVFYEQYF. The CDR3 DNA is TGTGCCAGCAGCAACAGCGTTTTCTACGAGCAGTACTTC.